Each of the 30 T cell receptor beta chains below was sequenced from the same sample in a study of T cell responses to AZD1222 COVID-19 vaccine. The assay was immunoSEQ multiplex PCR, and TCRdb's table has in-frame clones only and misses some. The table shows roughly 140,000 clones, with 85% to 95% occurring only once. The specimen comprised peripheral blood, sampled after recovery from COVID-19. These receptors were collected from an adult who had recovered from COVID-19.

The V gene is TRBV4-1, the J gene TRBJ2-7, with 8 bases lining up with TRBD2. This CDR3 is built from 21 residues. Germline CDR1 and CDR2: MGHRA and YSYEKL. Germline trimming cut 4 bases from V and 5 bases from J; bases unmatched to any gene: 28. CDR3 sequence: CASSRRRTGTSGAGLDDEQYF. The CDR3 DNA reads TGCGCCAGCAGCCGCAGGAGGACTGGGACTAGTGGGGCGGGGTTGGACGACGAGCAGTACTTC.

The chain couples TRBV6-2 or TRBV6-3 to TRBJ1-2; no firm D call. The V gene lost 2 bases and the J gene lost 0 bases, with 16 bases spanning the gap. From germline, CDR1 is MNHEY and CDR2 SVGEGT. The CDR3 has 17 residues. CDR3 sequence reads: CASSYHGRPTANYGYTF. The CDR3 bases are TGTGCCAGCAGTTACCATGGACGGCCAACAGCTAACTATGGCTACACCTTC.

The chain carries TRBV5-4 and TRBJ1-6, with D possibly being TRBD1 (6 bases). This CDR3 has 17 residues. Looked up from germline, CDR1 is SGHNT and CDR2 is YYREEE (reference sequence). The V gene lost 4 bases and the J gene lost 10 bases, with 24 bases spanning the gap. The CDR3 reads CASSPKGGRVTYSPLHF. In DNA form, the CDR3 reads TGTGCCAGCAGCCCCAAGGGGGGTCGGGTCACGTACTCACCCCTCCACTTT.

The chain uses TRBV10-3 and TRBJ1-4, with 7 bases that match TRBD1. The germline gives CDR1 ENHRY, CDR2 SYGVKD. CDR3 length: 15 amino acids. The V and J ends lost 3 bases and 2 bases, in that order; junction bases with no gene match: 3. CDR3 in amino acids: CAISDDRATNEKLFF. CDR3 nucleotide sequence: TGTGCCATCAGTGACGACAGGGCCACTAATGAAAAACTGTTTTTT.

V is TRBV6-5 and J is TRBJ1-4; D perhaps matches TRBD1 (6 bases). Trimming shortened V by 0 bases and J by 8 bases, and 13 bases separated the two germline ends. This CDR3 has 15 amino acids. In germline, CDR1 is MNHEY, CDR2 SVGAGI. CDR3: CASSYSGALEEKLFF. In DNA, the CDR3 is TGTGCCAGCAGTTACTCGGGGGCCTTAGAAGAAAAACTGTTTTTT.

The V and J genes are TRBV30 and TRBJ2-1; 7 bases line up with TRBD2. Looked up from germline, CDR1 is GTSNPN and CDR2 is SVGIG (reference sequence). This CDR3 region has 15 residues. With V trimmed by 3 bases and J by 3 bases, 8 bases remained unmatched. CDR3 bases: TGTGCCTGGAGATACCCCAGCGGGATCTACAATGAGCAGTTCTTC. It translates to CAWRYPSGIYNEQFF.

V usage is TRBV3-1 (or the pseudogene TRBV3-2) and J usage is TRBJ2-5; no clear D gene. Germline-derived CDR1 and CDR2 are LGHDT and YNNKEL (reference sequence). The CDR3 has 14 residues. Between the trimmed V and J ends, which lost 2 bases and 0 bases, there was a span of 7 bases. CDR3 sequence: CASSQNFYQETQYF. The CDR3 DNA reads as TGTGCCAGCAGCCAAAACTTCTACCAAGAGACCCAGTACTTC.

In DNA, the CDR3 is TGTGCCAGCAGCCACCTCCCCGGAGACACTGAAGCTTTCTTT. Its translation is CASSHLPGDTEAFF. V usage is TRBV5-5 and J usage is TRBJ1-1; the D is unclear. Germline values: CDR1 SGHKS, CDR2 YYEKEE (reference sequence). This CDR3 comprises 14 residues. The V end lost 4 bases, the J end lost 3 bases, and 13 bases lay between the germline ends.

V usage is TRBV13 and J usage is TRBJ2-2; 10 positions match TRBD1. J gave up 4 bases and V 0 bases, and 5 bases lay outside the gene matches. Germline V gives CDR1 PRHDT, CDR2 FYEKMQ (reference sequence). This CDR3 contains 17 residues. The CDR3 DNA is TGTGCCAGCAGCTTAGGCGGGACAGGGGTATTCACCGGGGAGCTGTTTTTT. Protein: CASSLGGTGVFTGELFF.

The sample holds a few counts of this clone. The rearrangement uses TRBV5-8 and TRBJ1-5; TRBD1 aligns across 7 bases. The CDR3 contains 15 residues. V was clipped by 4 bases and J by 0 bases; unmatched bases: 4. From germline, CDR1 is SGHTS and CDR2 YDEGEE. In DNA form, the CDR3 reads TGTGCCAGCAGCCAAGGGACAGATAGCAATCAGCCCCAGCATTTT. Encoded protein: CASSQGTDSNQPQHF.

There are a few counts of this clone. The CDR3 protein is CASSGGSGRGHYNEQFF. Here the CDR3 DNA reads TGTGCCAGCTCGGGAGGTAGCGGGAGAGGGCACTACAATGAGCAGTTCTTC. The chain joins TRBV7-3 to TRBJ2-1; 9 bases match TRBD2. Germline CDR1 SGHTA, CDR2 FQGTGA. V trimming: 8 bases; J trimming: 3 bases; junction bases outside the gene matches: 14. This CDR3 spans 17 amino acids.

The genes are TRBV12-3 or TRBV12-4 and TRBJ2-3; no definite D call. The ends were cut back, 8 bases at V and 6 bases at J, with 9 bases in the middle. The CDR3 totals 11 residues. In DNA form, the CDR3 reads TGTGCCAGCCGTGCTGGGGATACGCAGTATTTT. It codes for CASRAGDTQYF.

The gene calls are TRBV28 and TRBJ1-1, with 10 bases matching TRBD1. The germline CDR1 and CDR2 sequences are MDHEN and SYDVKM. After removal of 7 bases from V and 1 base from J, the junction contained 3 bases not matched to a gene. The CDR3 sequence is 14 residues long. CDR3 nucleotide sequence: TGTGCCAGCACTCGGACAGGGGGGAACACTGAAGCTTTCTTT. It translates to CASTRTGGNTEAFF.

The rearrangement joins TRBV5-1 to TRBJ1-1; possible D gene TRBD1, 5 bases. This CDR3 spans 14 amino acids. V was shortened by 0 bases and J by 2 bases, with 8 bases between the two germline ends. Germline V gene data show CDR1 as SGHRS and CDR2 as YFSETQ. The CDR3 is CASSLGTSNTEAFF. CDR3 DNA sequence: TGCGCCAGCAGCTTGGGGACAAGCAACACTGAAGCTTTCTTT. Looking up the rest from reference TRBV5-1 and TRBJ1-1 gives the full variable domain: KAGVTQTPRYLIKTRGQQVTLSCSPISGHRSVSWYQQTPGQGLQFLFEYFSETQRNKGNFPGRFSGRQFSNSRSEMNVSTLELGDSALYLCASSLGTSNTEAFFGQGTRLTVV.

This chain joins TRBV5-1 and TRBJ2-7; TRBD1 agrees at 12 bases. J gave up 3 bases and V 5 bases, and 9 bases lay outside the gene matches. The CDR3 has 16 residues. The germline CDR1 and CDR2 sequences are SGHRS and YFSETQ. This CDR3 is CASSSGQGAINYEQYF. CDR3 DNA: TGCGCCAGCAGTTCGGGACAGGGGGCTATTAACTACGAGCAGTACTTC.

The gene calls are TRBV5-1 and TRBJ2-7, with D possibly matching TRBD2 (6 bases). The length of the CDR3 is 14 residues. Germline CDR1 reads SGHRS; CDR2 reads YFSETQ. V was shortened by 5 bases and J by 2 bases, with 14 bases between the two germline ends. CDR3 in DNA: TGCGCCAGCAGTCCCCTGACTAGACCCTACGAGCAGTACTTC. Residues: CASSPLTRPYEQYF. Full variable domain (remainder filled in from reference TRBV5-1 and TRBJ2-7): KAGVTQTPRYLIKTRGQQVTLSCSPISGHRSVSWYQQTPGQGLQFLFEYFSETQRNKGNFPGRFSGRQFSNSRSEMNVSTLELGDSALYLCASSPLTRPYEQYFGPGTRLTVT.

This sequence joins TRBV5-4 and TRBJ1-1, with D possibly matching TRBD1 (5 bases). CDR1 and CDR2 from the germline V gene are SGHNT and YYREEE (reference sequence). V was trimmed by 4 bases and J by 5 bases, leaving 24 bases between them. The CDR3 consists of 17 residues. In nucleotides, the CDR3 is TGTGCCAGCAGCCAGGACGTCCTCAGGGAGAGAGATACTGAAGCTTTCTTT. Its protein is CASSQDVLRERDTEAFF.

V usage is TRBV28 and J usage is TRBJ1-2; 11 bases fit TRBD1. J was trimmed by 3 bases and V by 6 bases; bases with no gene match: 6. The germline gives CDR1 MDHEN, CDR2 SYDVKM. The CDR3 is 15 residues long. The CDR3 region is CASRPGQGVHYGYTF. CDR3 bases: TGTGCCAGCAGGCCGGGACAGGGGGTTCACTATGGCTACACCTTC.

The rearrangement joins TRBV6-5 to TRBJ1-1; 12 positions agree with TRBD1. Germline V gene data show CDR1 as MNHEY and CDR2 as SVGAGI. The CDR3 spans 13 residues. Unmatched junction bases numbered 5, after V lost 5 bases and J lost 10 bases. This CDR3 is CASSRGQGARAFF. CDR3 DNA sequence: TGTGCCAGCAGTAGGGGACAGGGGGCACGAGCTTTCTTT.

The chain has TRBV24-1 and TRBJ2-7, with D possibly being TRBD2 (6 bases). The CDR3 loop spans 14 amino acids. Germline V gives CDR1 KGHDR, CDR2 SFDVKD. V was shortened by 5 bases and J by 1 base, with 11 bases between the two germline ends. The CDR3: CATSAGGDSYEQYF. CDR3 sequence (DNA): TGTGCCACCAGTGCCGGAGGGGATTCCTACGAGCAGTACTTC.

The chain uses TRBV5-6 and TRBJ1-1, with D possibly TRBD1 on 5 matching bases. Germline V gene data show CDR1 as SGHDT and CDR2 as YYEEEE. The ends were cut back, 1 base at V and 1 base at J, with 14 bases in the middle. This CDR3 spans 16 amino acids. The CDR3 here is CASSLPAFGGNTEAFF. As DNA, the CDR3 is TGTGCCAGCAGCTTGCCAGCTTTTGGGGGGAACACTGAAGCTTTCTTT.

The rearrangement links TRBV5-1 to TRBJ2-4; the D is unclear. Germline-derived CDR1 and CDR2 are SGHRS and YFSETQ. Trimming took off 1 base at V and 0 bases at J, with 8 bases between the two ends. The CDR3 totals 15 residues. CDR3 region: CASSLTEEAKNIQYF. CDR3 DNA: TGCGCCAGCAGCTTGACAGAGGAAGCCAAAAACATTCAGTACTTC. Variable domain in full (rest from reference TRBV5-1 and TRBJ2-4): KAGVTQTPRYLIKTRGQQVTLSCSPISGHRSVSWYQQTPGQGLQFLFEYFSETQRNKGNFPGRFSGRQFSNSRSEMNVSTLELGDSALYLCASSLTEEAKNIQYFGAGTRLSVL.

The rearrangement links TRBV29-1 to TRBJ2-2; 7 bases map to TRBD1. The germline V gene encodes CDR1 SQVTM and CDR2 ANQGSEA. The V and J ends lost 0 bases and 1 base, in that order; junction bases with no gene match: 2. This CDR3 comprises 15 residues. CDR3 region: CSVEEQGKNTGELFF. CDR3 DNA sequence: TGCAGCGTTGAAGAACAGGGGAAGAACACCGGGGAGCTGTTTTTT.

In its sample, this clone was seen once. CDR3 sequence reads: CASSTARTNSPLHF. The CDR3 DNA is TGTGCCAGCAGTACTGCCCGCACGAATTCACCCCTCCACTTT. The chain links TRBV6-5 to TRBJ1-6; no reliable D call. The CDR3 totals 14 residues. From germline, CDR1 is MNHEY and CDR2 SVGAGI. Trimming removed 5 bases from V and 7 bases from J, with 12 bases in between.

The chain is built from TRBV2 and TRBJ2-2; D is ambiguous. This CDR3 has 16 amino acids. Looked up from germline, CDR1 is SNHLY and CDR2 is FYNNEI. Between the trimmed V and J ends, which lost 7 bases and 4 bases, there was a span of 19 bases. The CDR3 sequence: CASNPRASRSTGELFF. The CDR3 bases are TGTGCCAGCAATCCCCGGGCGAGCCGCAGCACCGGGGAGCTGTTTTTT.

CDR3 loop: CASSLVSIRGYPYNEQFF. CDR3 DNA: TGTGCCAGCAGTTTAGTATCTATCAGGGGGTACCCCTACAATGAGCAGTTCTTC. The V gene is TRBV28, the J gene TRBJ2-1, with 7 bases lining up with TRBD1. Losses at the gene ends were 2 bases for V and 2 bases for J; bases not matched to a gene: 12. There are 18 residues in the CDR3. CDR1 MDHEN and CDR2 SYDVKM come from the germline V gene.

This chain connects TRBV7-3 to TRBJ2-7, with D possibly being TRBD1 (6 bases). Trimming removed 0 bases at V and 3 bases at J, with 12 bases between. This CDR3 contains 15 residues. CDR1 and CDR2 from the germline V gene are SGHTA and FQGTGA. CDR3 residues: CASSLTGGSYYEQYF. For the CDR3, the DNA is TGTGCCAGCAGCTTAACAGGGGGATCGTACTACGAGCAGTACTTC.

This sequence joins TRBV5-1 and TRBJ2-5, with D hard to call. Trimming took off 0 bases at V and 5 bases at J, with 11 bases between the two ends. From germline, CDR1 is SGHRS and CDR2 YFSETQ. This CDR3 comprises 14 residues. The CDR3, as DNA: TGCGCCAGCAGCTTGGAGGTGCTGACGGAGACCCAGTACTTC. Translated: CASSLEVLTETQYF. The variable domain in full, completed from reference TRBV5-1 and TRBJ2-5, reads KAGVTQTPRYLIKTRGQQVTLSCSPISGHRSVSWYQQTPGQGLQFLFEYFSETQRNKGNFPGRFSGRQFSNSRSEMNVSTLELGDSALYLCASSLEVLTETQYFGPGTRLLVL.

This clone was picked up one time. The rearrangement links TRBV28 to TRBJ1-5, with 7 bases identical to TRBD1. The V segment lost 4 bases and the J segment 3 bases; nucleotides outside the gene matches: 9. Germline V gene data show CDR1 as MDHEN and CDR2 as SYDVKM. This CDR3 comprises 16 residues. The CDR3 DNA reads TGTGCCAGCAGTTCCCGGACAGGCCCCCTCAATCAGCCCCAGCATTTT. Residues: CASSSRTGPLNQPQHF.

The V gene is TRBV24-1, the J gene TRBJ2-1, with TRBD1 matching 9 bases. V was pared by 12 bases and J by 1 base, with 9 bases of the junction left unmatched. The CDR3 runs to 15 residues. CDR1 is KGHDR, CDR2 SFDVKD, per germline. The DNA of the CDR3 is TGTGCCGCTGGGGCCGGGACAGGGTCCTACAATGAGCAGTTCTTC. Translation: CAAGAGTGSYNEQFF.